What follows describes a single TCR beta chain. The antigen remains unidentified. Patients with Susac syndrome fulfilled recently defined diagnostic criteria for definite or probable disease. Germline CDR1 SQVTM, CDR2 ANQGSEA. Trimming shortened V by 3 bases and J by 6 bases, and 12 bases separated the two germline ends. This CDR3 comprises 13 residues. The data originate from a study of CD8 T cells in Susac syndrome. General study results and limits: Expansion of clones was not seen in the CD4+ T cell repertoires of Susac syndrome.

RNA totalling about 0.45 to 1 ug underwent reverse transcription with random hexamers. TCRdb itself ran the immunoSEQ multiplex PCR reads through MiXCR, one entry per CDR3 protein. The data hold 150,000 to 180,000 distinct CDR3 sequences, with approximately 96% observed a single time. The TCR originated in a human donor with Susac syndrome. The V gene is TRBV29-1, the J gene TRBJ1-5; tentatively, D is TRBD1 (5 bases). Sequencing was done on a sample of CD4+ T cells from PBMCs. CDR3 residues: CSVDGGDGQPQHF. The DNA of the CDR3 is TGCAGCGTTGATGGTGGGGACGGTCAGCCCCAGCATTTT.